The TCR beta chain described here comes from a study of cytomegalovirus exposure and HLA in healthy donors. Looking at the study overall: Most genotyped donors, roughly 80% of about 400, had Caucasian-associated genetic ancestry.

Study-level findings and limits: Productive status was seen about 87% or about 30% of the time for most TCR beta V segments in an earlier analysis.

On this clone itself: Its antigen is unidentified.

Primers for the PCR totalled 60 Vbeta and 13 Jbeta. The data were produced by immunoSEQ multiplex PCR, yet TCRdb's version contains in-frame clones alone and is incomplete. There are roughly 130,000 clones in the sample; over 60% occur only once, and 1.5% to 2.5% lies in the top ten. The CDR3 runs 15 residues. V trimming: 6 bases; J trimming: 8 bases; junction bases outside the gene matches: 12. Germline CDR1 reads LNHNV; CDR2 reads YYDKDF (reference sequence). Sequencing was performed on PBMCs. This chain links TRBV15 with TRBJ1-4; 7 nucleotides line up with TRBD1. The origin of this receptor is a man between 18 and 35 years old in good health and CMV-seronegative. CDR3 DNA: TGTGCCACCAGTCCCTGGGACAGTCGGGACGAAAAACTGTTTTTT. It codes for CATSPWDSRDEKLFF. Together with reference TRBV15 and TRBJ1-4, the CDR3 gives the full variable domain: DAMVIQNPRYQVTQFGKPVTLSCSQTLNHNVMYWYQQKSSQAPKLLFHYYDKDFNNEADTPDNFQSRRPNTSFCFLDIRSPGLGDTAMYLCATSPWDSRDEKLFFGSGTQLSVL.